The text below deals with one TCR beta chain. Libraries of TRB cDNA were made by 5' RACE and carried UMIs. TCRdb reanalyzed the 5' RACE reads, giving one entry per CDR3 protein sequence and no DNA. This sample's table has approximately 37,000 distinct CDR3 sequences. Roughly 300,000 cells per CD8+ T cell subset were flow-sorted in triplicate. This entry is derived from a study of CXCR3-negative and CXCR3-positive naive CD8 T cells. The CDR3 length is 13 residues. The germline V gene encodes CDR1 DFQATT and CDR2 SNEGSKA (reference sequence). The TCR was taken from a human donor in good health. Some clones in this sample may be carry-over from other donors' samples. Sample: memory CD8+ T cells from blood. This chain connects TRBV20-1 to TRBJ1-1; without DNA, the TCRdb call of TRBD1 cannot be checked. This CDR3 reads CSAGSDRVVEAFF.